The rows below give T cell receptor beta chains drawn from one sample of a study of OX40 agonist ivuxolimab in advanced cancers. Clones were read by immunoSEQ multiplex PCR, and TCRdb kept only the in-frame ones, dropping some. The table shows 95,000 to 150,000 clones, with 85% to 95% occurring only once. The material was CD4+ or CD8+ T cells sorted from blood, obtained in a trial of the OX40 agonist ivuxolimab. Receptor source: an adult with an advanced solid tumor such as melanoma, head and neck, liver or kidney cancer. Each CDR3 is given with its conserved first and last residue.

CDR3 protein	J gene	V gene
CARSRPTGSLDETQYF	TRBJ2-5	TRBV7-5
CASSPGTGNSNQPQHF	TRBJ1-5	TRBV18
CASRIPLSVNTEAFF	TRBJ1-1	TRBV28
CASSQDLGASGLLHNEQFF	TRBJ2-1	TRBV4-1
CATRVPGGNTEAFF	TRBJ1-1	TRBV6-1
CASKQVAGSYTGELFF	TRBJ2-2	TRBV5-1
CASSATGHLQETQYF	TRBJ2-5	TRBV7-3
CASSLHLHTF	TRBJ1-2	TRBV7-6
CASSYRRESPLHF	TRBJ1-6	TRBV6-9
CASSVRQGRVYNEQFF	TRBJ2-1	TRBV19
CASSLGRAPYEQYF	TRBJ2-7	TRBV28
CASGRGEGGELFF	TRBJ2-2	TRBV6-6
CASRTLSTDTQYF	TRBJ2-3	TRBV6-6
CASSSDLLGGRKYF	TRBJ2-7	TRBV27
CASSISGFNSPLHF	TRBJ1-6	TRBV19
CAIRETLGQGADEQYF	TRBJ2-7	TRBV10-3
CASRIWTGIEPQHF	TRBJ1-5	TRBV6-5
CASSHRDRAEQYF	TRBJ2-7	TRBV18
CASSLVAGSYEQYF	TRBJ2-7	TRBV5-1
CASSQAGGDYGYTF	TRBJ1-2	TRBV4-2
CASSLVTGNQPQHF	TRBJ1-5	TRBV28
CASSANNGLAGSTDTQYF	TRBJ2-3	TRBV7-6
CASSLKGQGARQYF	TRBJ2-7	TRBV5-1